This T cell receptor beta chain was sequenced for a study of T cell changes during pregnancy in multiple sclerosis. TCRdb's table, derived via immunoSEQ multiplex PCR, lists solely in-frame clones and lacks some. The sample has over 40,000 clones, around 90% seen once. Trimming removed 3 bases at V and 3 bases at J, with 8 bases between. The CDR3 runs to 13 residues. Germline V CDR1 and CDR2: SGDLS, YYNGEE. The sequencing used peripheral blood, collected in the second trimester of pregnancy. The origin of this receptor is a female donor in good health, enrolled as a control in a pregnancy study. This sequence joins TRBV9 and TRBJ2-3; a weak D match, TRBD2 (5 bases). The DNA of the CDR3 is TGTGCCAGCAGCGAGCCGGGAACAGATACGCAGTATTTT. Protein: CASSEPGTDTQYF.